A single sample is the source of the 10 T cell receptor beta chains below, sequenced in a study of CD8+ T cells in alopecia areata. The treatment here: oral pan-JAK inhibitor, 5-10 mg twice daily. Extraction of RNA preceded its reverse transcription into cDNA, which served as the sequencing template. The data were produced by immunoSEQ multiplex PCR, yet TCRdb's version contains in-frame clones alone and is incomplete. The table has about 160,000 clones, less than 70% seen once. This specimen consisted of CD4+ T cells sorted from blood, obtained at week 4, from a patient treated with tofacitinib. Receptors were obtained from a human donor with alopecia areata.

The chain couples TRBV6-6 to TRBJ2-3, with unresolved D. Germline CDR1 and CDR2: MNHNY and SVGAGI (reference sequence). V was trimmed by 6 bases and J by 4 bases, leaving 11 bases between them. The CDR3 loop spans 13 amino acids. The CDR3 loop reads CASRGPSSDTQYF. The CDR3, as DNA: TGTGCCAGCAGAGGACCCAGTTCAGATACGCAGTATTTT.

The rearrangement uses TRBV5-1 and TRBJ2-7; 14 positions match TRBD2. V gave up 4 bases and J gave up 2 bases; unmatched junction bases: 8. The CDR3 is 17 amino acids. Germline V gives CDR1 SGHRS, CDR2 YFSETQ. CDR3 in amino acids: CASSRGLAGADTYEQYF. DNA of the CDR3: TGCGCCAGCAGCCGGGGACTAGCGGGGGCCGATACCTACGAGCAGTACTTC.

This clone was seen only once. The chain couples TRBV25-1 to TRBJ1-1; D is uncertain. This CDR3 is built from 13 residues. Germline loops: CDR1 MGHDK, CDR2 SYGVNS. V shed 2 bases and J shed 8 bases, with 12 bases lying between them. CDR3 DNA sequence: TGTGCCAGCAGTGAACGGTCAGGCCTAGAAGCTTTCTTT. Translation: CASSERSGLEAFF.

The chain has TRBV10-3 and TRBJ2-3; 10 nucleotides match TRBD2. In germline, CDR1 is ENHRY, CDR2 SYGVKD. The V and J ends lost 3 bases and 1 base, in that order; junction bases with no gene match: 4. This CDR3 has 16 amino acids. DNA of the CDR3: TGTGCCATCAGTGACACCCTAGCGGGGGGCACAGATACGCAGTATTTT. This translates into CAISDTLAGGTDTQYF.

The gene calls are TRBV30 and TRBJ2-3; D call uncertain. Trimming removed 2 bases from V and 3 bases from J, with 12 bases in between. Per the germline V gene, CDR1 is GTSNPN and CDR2 is SVGIG (reference sequence). CDR3 length: 14 residues. The CDR3 reads CAWSPPAITDTQYF. CDR3 bases: TGTGCCTGGAGTCCACCGGCCATTACAGATACGCAGTATTTT.

The rearrangement uses TRBV11-1 and TRBJ2-1; D is perhaps TRBD1 (5 bases). Germline-derived CDR1 and CDR2 are SGHAT and FQDESV (reference sequence). The V gene lost 8 bases and the J gene lost 6 bases, with 11 bases spanning the gap. The CDR3 length is 12 residues. The CDR3 sequence is CASLGPGNEQFF. CDR3 nucleotides: TGTGCCAGCCTGGGGCCGGGCAATGAGCAGTTCTTC.

This clone was seen more than once but under ten times. The genes are TRBV30 and TRBJ2-2; D might be TRBD1 (6 bases). The CDR3 consists of 15 residues. The germline CDR1 and CDR2 sequences are GTSNPN and SVGIG (reference sequence). V lost 2 bases to trimming and J lost 9 bases, with 19 bases between them. CDR3 nucleotides: TGTGCCTGGAGTCCCGGAAGGACAGCCATAAGGGAGCTGTTTTTT. Its translation is CAWSPGRTAIRELFF.

This clone was found a few times. This chain uses TRBV5-6 with TRBJ1-3, with TRBD1 identical over 9 bases. This CDR3 spans 14 amino acids. V was pared by 3 bases and J by 7 bases, with 5 bases of the junction left unmatched. Germline V lookup: CDR1 SGHDT, CDR2 YYEEEE. CDR3 in DNA: TGTGCCAGCAGCTCCTCCGACAGGGGGAACACCATATATTTT. Its translation is CASSSSDRGNTIYF.

The rearrangement uses TRBV30 and TRBJ1-5, with no clear D. Per the germline V gene, CDR1 is GTSNPN and CDR2 is SVGIG (reference sequence). CDR3 length: 14 amino acids. Between the trimmed V and J ends, which lost 0 bases and 7 bases, there was a span of 13 bases. The CDR3 DNA reads as TGTGCCTGGAGTGTACTGGGGATATTGCAGCCCCAGCATTTT. This gives the protein CAWSVLGILQPQHF. The full variable domain, rest sourced from reference TRBV30 and TRBJ1-5, is SQTIHQWPATLVQPVGSPLSLECTVEGTSNPNLYWYRQAAGRGLQLLFYSVGIGQISSEVPQNLSASRPQDRQFILSSKKLLLSDSGFYLCAWSVLGILQPQHFGDGTRLSIL.

This clone came up once. J is TRBJ1-1 and V is TRBV5-1, with D possibly matching TRBD1 (6 bases). Per germline, CDR1 SGHRS and CDR2 YFSETQ. Trimming shortened V by 5 bases and J by 3 bases, and 17 bases separated the two germline ends. The CDR3 is 15 residues long. CDR3 sequence reads: CASRSRTDTYTEAFF. As DNA, the CDR3 is TGCGCCAGCAGGTCCCGGACAGATACTTACACTGAAGCTTTCTTT.